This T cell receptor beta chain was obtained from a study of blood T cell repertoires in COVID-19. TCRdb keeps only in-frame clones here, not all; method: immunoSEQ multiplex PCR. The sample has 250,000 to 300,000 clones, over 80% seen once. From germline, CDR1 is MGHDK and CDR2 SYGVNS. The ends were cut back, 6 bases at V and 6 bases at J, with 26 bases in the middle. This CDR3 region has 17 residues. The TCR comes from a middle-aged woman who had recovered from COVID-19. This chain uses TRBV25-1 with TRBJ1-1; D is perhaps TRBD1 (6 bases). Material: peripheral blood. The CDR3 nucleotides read TGTGCCAGCAGAAGGGGGGGAACTGTCGCAGGAACTTCTGAAGCTTTCTTT. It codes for CASRRGGTVAGTSEAFF.